The 32 T cell receptor beta chains presented below share a single source sample, sequenced in a study of blood T cells in healthy people across ages. A J-beta primer mix and a sample-barcoded 5' primer were used in a second PCR of roughly 7 to 12 cycles. TCRdb called the 5' RACE reads again in MiXCR, with one record for every CDR3 protein. The sample records about 1.1 million distinct CDR3 sequences, 35% to 45% being singletons. Sample: blood. The receptors come from a man between 18 and 35 years old in good health.

This clonotype was seen only once. The rearrangement links TRBV18 to TRBJ2-7; D possibly corresponds to TRBD2 (6 bases). Trimming removed 7 bases from V and 6 bases from J, with 16 bases in between. The CDR3 extends over 13 amino acids. Germline CDR1 and CDR2: KGHSH and LQKENI. For the CDR3, the DNA is TGTGCCAGCTTTCGAGGGGATAGCGGCGAGCAGTACTTC. Translating gives CASFRGDSGEQYF.

This clonotype appeared a few times. The rearrangement joins TRBV6-5 to TRBJ1-5; the D is unclear. The CDR3 is made up of 15 amino acids. V was pared by 0 bases and J by 2 bases, with 8 bases between. From germline, CDR1 is MNHEY and CDR2 SVGAGI. The CDR3 DNA reads TGTGCCAGCAGTTACTCGGGGATGGGCAATCAGCCCCAGCATTTT. Residues: CASSYSGMGNQPQHF.

V usage is TRBV20-1 and J usage is TRBJ1-2; tentative D call: TRBD1 (5 bases). Germline V gene sequence: CDR1 DFQATT, CDR2 SNEGSKA (reference sequence). Trimming took 1 base from V and 7 from J, leaving 13 bases between them. The CDR3 extends over 13 amino acids. CDR3 nucleotides: TGCAGTGCTAGAGCTGGAGGGGCGGCTGGCTACACCTTC. Translation gives CSARAGGAAGYTF.

CDR3 sequence: CASRQGQGCLAFF. CDR3 nucleotide sequence: TGTGCCAGCAGACAAGGACAGGGCTGTTTGGCTTTCTTT. The rearrangement joins TRBV6-6 to TRBJ1-1; 8 nucleotides agree with TRBD1. V trimming: 6 bases; J trimming: 11 bases; junction bases outside the gene matches: 11. The CDR3 has 13 amino acids. Per the germline V gene, CDR1 is MNHNY and CDR2 is SVGAGI (reference sequence).

V and J are TRBV6-5 and TRBJ1-2; D unclear. Germline-derived CDR1 and CDR2 are MNHEY and SVGAGI. Deletions cut 0 bases from V and 0 bases from J, with 11 bases between. The CDR3 has 16 residues. In DNA, the CDR3 is TGTGCCAGCAGTTACTCGATGCAGAAGGCTAACTATGGCTACACCTTC. Amino acids: CASSYSMQKANYGYTF.

The CDR3 sequence: CASSLGLGTSGFYYEQYF. The CDR3 region has the DNA TGTGCCAGCAGCTTGGGACTAGGGACTAGCGGTTTCTACTACGAGCAGTACTTC. The rearrangement joins TRBV5-5 to TRBJ2-7; TRBD2 matches 11 bases. The CDR3 extends over 18 amino acids. Germline-derived CDR1 and CDR2 are SGHKS and YYEKEE (reference sequence). Unmatched junction bases numbered 11, after V lost 0 bases and J lost 3 bases.

The genes are TRBV4-2 and TRBJ1-1; D call uncertain. The CDR3 runs 17 residues. V was pared by 6 bases and J by 0 bases, with 20 bases between. CDR1 and CDR2 (germline): LGHNA, YNFKEQ. The CDR3 sequence: CASSKLGEGQVNTEAFF. The CDR3 region has the DNA TGTGCCAGCAGTAAATTAGGCGAAGGGCAAGTGAACACTGAAGCTTTCTTT.

This clonotype occurred a few times. The V call is TRBV6-5, the J call TRBJ1-2, with 10 bases aligning to TRBD1. Per the germline V gene, CDR1 is MNHEY and CDR2 is SVGAGI. J lost 7 bases, V lost 6 bases, and 8 bases had no gene match. This CDR3 spans 14 amino acids. The CDR3 DNA sequence: TGTGCCAGCAGAAAAACGGACAGGGGGTTTGGCTACACCTTC. Residues: CASRKTDRGFGYTF.

The gene calls are TRBV27 and TRBJ2-1, with D uncertain. With 5 bases removed from V and 8 bases from J, the gap between germline ends came to 13 bases. CDR1 and CDR2 from the germline V gene are MNHEY and SMNVEV (reference sequence). The CDR3 runs 13 residues. CDR3 in DNA: TGTGCCAGCAGTCCCGCGGCCCCCCATGAGCAGTTCTTC. Residues: CASSPAAPHEQFF.

This clonotype was counted many times. The gene calls are TRBV20-1 and TRBJ2-1; D may be TRBD1 (6 bases). Germline-derived CDR1 and CDR2 are DFQATT and SNEGSKA (reference sequence). V lost 2 bases and J 4 bases, leaving 9 bases between the germline ends. CDR3 length: 13 amino acids. The CDR3 is CSARRQVYNEQFF. The CDR3 DNA sequence: TGCAGTGCTAGACGACAGGTTTACAATGAGCAGTTCTTC.

The chain employs TRBV24-1 and TRBJ2-1, with 8 bases that match TRBD2. V shed 12 bases, J shed 9 bases, and the junction held 12 bases outside the gene matches. This CDR3 is 13 amino acids long. Germline CDR1 KGHDR, CDR2 SFDVKD. The CDR3 DNA follows: TGTGCCGCCCAGCGGGAGCCTGGCGGTGAGCAGTTCTTC. It is translated as CAAQREPGGEQFF.

The chain has TRBV29-1 and TRBJ2-1, with 8 bases identical to TRBD1. This CDR3 contains 21 residues. From germline, CDR1 is SQVTM and CDR2 ANQGSEA. V lost 2 bases to trimming and J lost 0 bases; unmatched junction nucleotides: 21. The CDR3 loop reads CSVESRKKTGAATSSYNEQFF. In DNA, the CDR3 is TGCAGCGTTGAATCCCGAAAAAAGACAGGGGCCGCAACTAGCTCCTACAATGAGCAGTTCTTC.

This clonotype was counted only a few times. The gene calls are TRBV9 and TRBJ1-2; 9 bases are shared with TRBD1. The V gene end was trimmed by 5 bases and the J gene end by 0 bases; junction bases not matched to a gene: 8. Looked up from germline, CDR1 is SGDLS and CDR2 is YYNGEE. This CDR3 contains 16 residues. CDR3: CASRKAGQGSNYGYTF. The CDR3 nucleotides are TGTGCCAGCAGGAAAGCGGGACAGGGCTCTAACTATGGCTACACCTTC.

The V gene is TRBV3-1, the J gene TRBJ1-1; D gene ambiguous. Trimming took off 4 bases at V and 2 bases at J, with 11 bases between the two ends. This CDR3 is 14 amino acids long. The V gene's germline CDR1 is LGHDT and CDR2 YNNKEL (reference sequence). The CDR3 DNA reads TGTGCCAGCAGCCGAGAGGTGGGAAACACTGAAGCTTTCTTT. Its protein product is CASSREVGNTEAFF.

The genes are TRBV10-3 and TRBJ1-5; unclear D gene. The V and J ends lost 10 bases and 4 bases respectively, with 17 bases between them. The germline CDR1 and CDR2 sequences are ENHRY and SYGVKD. The CDR3 runs to 14 residues. CDR3 coding DNA: TGTGCCACGGCGTGGGAGAGCACGAATCAGCCCCAGCATTTT. This gives the protein CATAWESTNQPQHF.

The chain uses TRBV9 and TRBJ1-1, with 7 bases aligning to TRBD1. From germline, CDR1 is SGDLS and CDR2 YYNGEE. V was pared by 0 bases and J by 5 bases, with 10 bases of the junction left unmatched. This CDR3 spans 16 amino acids. Here the CDR3 reads CASSVGGDSFWTEAFF. The CDR3, as DNA: TGTGCCAGCAGCGTAGGAGGGGACAGTTTCTGGACTGAAGCTTTCTTT.

This clonotype has a handful of counts. CDR3 coding DNA: TGTGCCAGCAGTGAGTCCCGGGACAGGGAGGGCGAGCAGTACTTC. Translated, it gives CASSESRDREGEQYF. The V gene is TRBV25-1, the J gene TRBJ2-5; 9 bases line up with TRBD1. The closer fit of TRBJ2-7 to the DNA end suggests the J call may be wrong. Germline CDR1 and CDR2: MGHDK and SYGVNS. The CDR3 totals 15 residues.

There are a few counts of this clonotype. V is TRBV4-2 and J is TRBJ2-1; 9 bases fit TRBD2. The length of the CDR3 is 15 residues. Germline trimming cut 0 bases from V and 7 bases from J; bases unmatched to any gene: 4. CDR1 is LGHNA, CDR2 YNFKEQ, per germline. The CDR3 DNA follows: TGTGCCAGCAGCCAAGATCTGCTAGCGGGAAATGAGCAGTTCTTC. It is translated as CASSQDLLAGNEQFF.

This chain connects TRBV20-1 to TRBJ1-1; D perhaps matches TRBD1 (5 bases). Trimming removed 1 base from V and 0 bases from J, with 9 bases in between. CDR1 DFQATT and CDR2 SNEGSKA come from the germline V gene (reference sequence). This CDR3 has 14 amino acids. This chain's CDR3 is CSARAGNLNTEAFF. The CDR3 DNA sequence: TGCAGTGCTAGAGCAGGGAATCTGAACACTGAAGCTTTCTTT.

This clonotype was counted a few times. The chain combines TRBV6-2 or TRBV6-3 with TRBJ1-2; 10 bases are shared with TRBD1. This CDR3 region has 16 residues. Germline-derived CDR1 and CDR2 are MNHEY and SVGEGT. Unmatched junction bases numbered 9, after V lost 6 bases and J lost 2 bases. The CDR3 DNA reads TGTGCCAGCAGCCGCCAGGGACAGGGGATCAACTATGGCTACACCTTC. Translated, it gives CASSRQGQGINYGYTF.

The V and J genes are TRBV9 and TRBJ2-1; 7 nucleotides line up with TRBD2. The ends lost 0 bases at V and 6 bases at J; junction bases unmatched: 9. The CDR3 totals 16 residues. Germline V gene lookup returns CDR1 SGDLS and CDR2 YYNGEE. The CDR3 nucleotides read TGTGCCAGCAGCGTAGGGCCGGGGGGACGACGCAATGAGCAGTTCTTC. Translation: CASSVGPGGRRNEQFF.

This sequence joins TRBV6-6 and TRBJ1-2; maybe TRBD1 (6 bases). Trimming shortened V by 5 bases and J by 5 bases, and 12 bases separated the two germline ends. Germline lookup yields CDR1 MNHNY and CDR2 SVGAGI (reference sequence). This CDR3 has 13 residues. CDR3 in amino acids: CASSRDIGYGYTF. In nucleotides, the CDR3 is TGTGCCAGCAGTCGGGACATAGGGTATGGCTACACCTTC.

This rearrangement joins TRBV7-2 to TRBJ1-3; D is undetermined. CDR3 length: 16 amino acids. Trimming shortened V by 5 bases and J by 0 bases, and 14 bases separated the two germline ends. Germline CDR1 reads SGHTA; CDR2 reads FQGNSA. In nucleotides, the CDR3 is TGTGCCAGCAGCAGGGATGAGGGATTCTCTGGAAACACCATATATTTT. This sequence encodes CASSRDEGFSGNTIYF.

The chain joins TRBV20-1 to TRBJ2-5, with TRBD1 matching 7 bases. The CDR3 sequence is 17 residues long. Germline-derived CDR1 and CDR2 are DFQATT and SNEGSKA (reference sequence). V gave up 0 bases and J gave up 5 bases; unmatched junction bases: 15. CDR3: CSAREKPNRGGWETQYF. DNA for the CDR3: TGCAGTGCTAGAGAAAAACCGAACAGGGGTGGATGGGAGACCCAGTACTTC.

This clonotype appeared a few times. The V and J genes are TRBV27 and TRBJ1-6; TRBD1 matches 7 bases. V dropped 5 bases and J dropped 8; count of bases not matched to a gene: 15. The germline V gene encodes CDR1 MNHEY and CDR2 SMNVEV (reference sequence). The CDR3 totals 17 residues. CDR3 in amino acids: CASSPNYRGSGDSPLHF. DNA for the CDR3: TGTGCCAGCAGTCCTAATTACAGGGGTTCAGGAGATTCACCCCTCCACTTT.

The V gene is TRBV4-3, the J gene TRBJ1-2; 8 bases agree with TRBD1. Germline lookup yields CDR1 LGHNA and CDR2 YSLEER. V gave up 0 bases and J gave up 5 bases; unmatched junction bases: 8. CDR3 size: 16 residues. The CDR3 loop is CASSQDAQGARYGYTF. CDR3 bases: TGCGCCAGCAGCCAAGATGCCCAGGGGGCTAGGTATGGCTACACCTTC.

In this sample, this clonotype turned up many times. This chain links TRBV27 with TRBJ1-2; D is unresolved. Germline V gene lookup returns CDR1 MNHEY and CDR2 SMNVEV (reference sequence). The CDR3 length is 15 residues. V was cut by 8 bases and J by 1 base, with 17 bases left in between. CDR3 sequence (DNA): TGTGCCAGCGGGGATCCCCAAACCATTAACTATGGCTACACCTTC. It specifies CASGDPQTINYGYTF.

The chain joins TRBV25-1 to TRBJ2-2; TRBD1 aligns across 9 bases. The CDR3 length is 14 residues. CDR1 MGHDK and CDR2 SYGVNS come from the germline V gene. J gave up 8 bases and V 7 bases, and 8 bases lay outside the gene matches. DNA of the CDR3: TGTGCCAGCATGCACAGGGGGCTTTCAGGGGAGCTGTTTTTT. Translation: CASMHRGLSGELFF.

This chain joins TRBV21-1 and TRBJ1-4; no DNA check was done on the table's D call, TRBD1. TRBV21-1 counts as a pseudogene. This CDR3 has 15 amino acids. The CDR3 region has the DNA TGTGCCAGCAGCAAAGCCGCCAGGGTTAATGAAAAACTGTTTTTT. Residues: CASSKAARVNEKLFF.

This clonotype was counted only a few times. The gene calls are TRBV6-2 or TRBV6-3 and TRBJ2-1; 12 positions agree with TRBD2. Germline V lookup: CDR1 MNHEY, CDR2 SVGEGT. After removal of 6 bases from V and 6 bases from J, the junction contained 15 bases not matched to a gene. The CDR3 totals 18 residues. CDR3 sequence: CASSPRGLAGLISNEQFF. The CDR3 DNA is TGTGCCAGCAGCCCGAGAGGACTAGCGGGGCTTATATCCAATGAGCAGTTCTTC.

This sequence joins TRBV2 and TRBJ1-2, with TRBD1 identical over 7 bases. After removal of 9 bases from V and 4 bases from J, the junction contained 8 bases not matched to a gene. This CDR3 region has 13 residues. Germline CDR1 and CDR2: SNHLY and FYNNEI. CDR3 sequence reads: CARATGVSYGYTF. The DNA for the CDR3 is TGTGCCAGGGCCACAGGGGTTTCCTATGGCTACACCTTC.

The V call is TRBV4-1, the J call TRBJ1-5, with D perhaps TRBD1 (5 bases). CDR3 length: 15 amino acids. CDR1 and CDR2 (germline): MGHRA, YSYEKL. Trimming left V 1 base short and J 2 bases short, with 9 bases between. The CDR3 sequence is CASSQAQGGNQPQHF. The DNA of the CDR3 is TGCGCCAGCAGCCAAGCGCAGGGTGGCAATCAGCCCCAGCATTTT.